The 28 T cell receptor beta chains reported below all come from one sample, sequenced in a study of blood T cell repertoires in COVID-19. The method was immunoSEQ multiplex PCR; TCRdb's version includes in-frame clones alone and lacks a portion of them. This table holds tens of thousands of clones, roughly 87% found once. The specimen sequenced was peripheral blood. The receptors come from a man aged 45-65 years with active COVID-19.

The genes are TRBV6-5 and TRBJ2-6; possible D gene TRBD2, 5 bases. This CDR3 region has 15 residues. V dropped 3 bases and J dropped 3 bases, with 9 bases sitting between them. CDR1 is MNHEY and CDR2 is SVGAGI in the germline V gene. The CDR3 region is CASSYDTSGANVLTF. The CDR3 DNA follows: TGTGCCAGCAGTTATGATACTAGTGGGGCCAACGTCCTGACTTTC.

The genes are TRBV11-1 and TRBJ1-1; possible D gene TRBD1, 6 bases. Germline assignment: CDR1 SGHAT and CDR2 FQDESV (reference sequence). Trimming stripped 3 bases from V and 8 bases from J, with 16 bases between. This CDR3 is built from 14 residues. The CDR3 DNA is TGTGCCAGCAGCTTTGGGAACCATGACAGGGAAGCTTTCTTT. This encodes CASSFGNHDREAFF.

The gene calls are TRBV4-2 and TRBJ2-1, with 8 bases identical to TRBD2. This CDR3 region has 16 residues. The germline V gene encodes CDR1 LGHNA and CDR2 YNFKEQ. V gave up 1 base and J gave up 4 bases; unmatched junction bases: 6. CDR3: CASSQGGSGGYNEQFF. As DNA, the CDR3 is TGTGCCAGCAGCCAAGGAGGCTCGGGGGGGTACAATGAGCAGTTCTTC.

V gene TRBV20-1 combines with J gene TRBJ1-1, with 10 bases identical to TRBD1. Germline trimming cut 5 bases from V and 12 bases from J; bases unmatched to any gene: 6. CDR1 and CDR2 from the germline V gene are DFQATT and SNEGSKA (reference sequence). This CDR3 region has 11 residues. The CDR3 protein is CSAVTGGRSFF. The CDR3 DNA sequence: TGCAGTGCTGTGACAGGGGGCAGATCTTTCTTT.

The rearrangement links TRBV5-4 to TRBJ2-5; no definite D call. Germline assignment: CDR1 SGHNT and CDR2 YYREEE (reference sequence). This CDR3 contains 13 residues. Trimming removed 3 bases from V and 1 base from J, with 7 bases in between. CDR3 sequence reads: CASSSHGQETQYF. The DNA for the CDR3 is TGTGCCAGCAGCTCTCACGGCCAAGAGACCCAGTACTTC.

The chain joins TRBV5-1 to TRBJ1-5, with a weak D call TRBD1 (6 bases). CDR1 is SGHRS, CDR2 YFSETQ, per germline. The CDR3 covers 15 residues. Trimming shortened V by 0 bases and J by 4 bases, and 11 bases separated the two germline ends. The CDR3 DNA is TGCGCCAGCAGCTTGGATGGACAGACGAATCAGCCCCAGCATTTT. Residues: CASSLDGQTNQPQHF.

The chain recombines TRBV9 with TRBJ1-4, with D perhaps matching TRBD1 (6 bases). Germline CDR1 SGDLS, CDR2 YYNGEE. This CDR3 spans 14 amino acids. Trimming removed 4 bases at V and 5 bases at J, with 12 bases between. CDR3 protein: CASSPQGSNEKLFF. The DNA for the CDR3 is TGTGCCAGCAGCCCCCAGGGGTCCAATGAAAAACTGTTTTTT. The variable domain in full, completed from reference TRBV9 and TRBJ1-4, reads DSGVTQTPKHLITATGQRVTLRCSPRSGDLSVYWYQQSLDQGLQFLIQYYNGEERAKGNILERFSAQQFPDLHSELNLSSLELGDSALYFCASSPQGSNEKLFFGSGTQLSVL.

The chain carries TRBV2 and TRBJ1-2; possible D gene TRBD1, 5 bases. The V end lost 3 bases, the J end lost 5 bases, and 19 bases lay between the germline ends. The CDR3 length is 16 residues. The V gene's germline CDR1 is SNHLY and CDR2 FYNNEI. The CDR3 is CASSDGDTGLGYGYTF. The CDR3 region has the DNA TGTGCCAGCAGTGATGGCGATACAGGCCTAGGGTATGGCTACACCTTC. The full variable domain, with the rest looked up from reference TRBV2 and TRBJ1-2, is EPEVTQTPSHQVTQMGQEVILRCVPISNHLYFYWYRQILGQKVEFLVSFYNNEISEKSEIFDDQFSVERPDGSNFTLKIRSTKLEDSAMYFCASSDGDTGLGYGYTFGSGTRLTVV.

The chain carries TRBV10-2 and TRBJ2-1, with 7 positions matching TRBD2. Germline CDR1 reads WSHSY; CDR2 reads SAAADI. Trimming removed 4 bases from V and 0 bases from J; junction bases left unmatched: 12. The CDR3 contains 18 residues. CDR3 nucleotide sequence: TGCGCCAGCAGTGGGACTAGACTAGCCCTAGGCTCCTACAATGAGCAGTTCTTC. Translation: CASSGTRLALGSYNEQFF.

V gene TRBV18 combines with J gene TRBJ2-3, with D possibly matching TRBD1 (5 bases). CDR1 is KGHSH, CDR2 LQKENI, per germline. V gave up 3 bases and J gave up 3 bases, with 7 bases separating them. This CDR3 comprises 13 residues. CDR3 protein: CASSPGPTDTQYF. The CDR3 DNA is TGTGCCAGCTCACCGGGGCCAACAGATACGCAGTATTTT. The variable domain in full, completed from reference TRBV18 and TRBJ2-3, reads NAGVMQNPRHLVRRRGQEARLRCSPMKGHSHVYWYRQLPEEGLKFMVYLQKENIIDESGMPKERFSAEFPKEGPSILRIQQVVRGDSAAYFCASSPGPTDTQYFGPGTRLTVL.

In DNA form, the CDR3 reads TGTGCCTTCAGTCAGGAGACCCAGTACTTC. It codes for CAFSQETQYF. The J gene is TRBJ2-5, the V gene TRBV21-1; the table calls TRBD1, which could not be checked here. TRBV21-1 is termed a pseudogene. The CDR3 is 10 residues long.

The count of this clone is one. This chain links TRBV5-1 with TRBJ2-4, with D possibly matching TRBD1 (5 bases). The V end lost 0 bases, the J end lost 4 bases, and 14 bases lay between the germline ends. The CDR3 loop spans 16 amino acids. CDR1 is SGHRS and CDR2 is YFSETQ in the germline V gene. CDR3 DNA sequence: TGCGCCAGCAGCTTGGGGGGCCCGAGATTAAAAAACATTCAGTACTTC. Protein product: CASSLGGPRLKNIQYF.

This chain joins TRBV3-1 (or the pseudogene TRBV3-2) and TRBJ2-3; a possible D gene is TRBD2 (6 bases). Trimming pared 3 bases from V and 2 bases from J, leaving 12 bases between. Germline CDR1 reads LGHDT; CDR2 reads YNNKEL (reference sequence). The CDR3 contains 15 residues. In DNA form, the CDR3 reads TGTGCCAGCAGCCAGCCGGGACTTACCACAGATACGCAGTATTTT. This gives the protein CASSQPGLTTDTQYF.

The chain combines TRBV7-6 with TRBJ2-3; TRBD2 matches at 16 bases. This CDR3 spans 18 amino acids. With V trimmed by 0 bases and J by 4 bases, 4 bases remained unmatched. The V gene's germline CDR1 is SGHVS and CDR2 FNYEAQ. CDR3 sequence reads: CASSLAGLAGGRPDTQYF. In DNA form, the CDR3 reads TGTGCCAGCAGCTTAGCGGGACTAGCGGGGGGGCGGCCAGATACGCAGTATTTT.

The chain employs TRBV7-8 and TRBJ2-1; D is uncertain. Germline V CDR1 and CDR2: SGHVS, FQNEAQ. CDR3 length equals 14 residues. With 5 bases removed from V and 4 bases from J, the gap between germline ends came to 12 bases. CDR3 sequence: CASSRSSFYNEQFF. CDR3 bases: TGTGCCAGCAGCCGAAGCTCATTTTACAATGAGCAGTTCTTC.

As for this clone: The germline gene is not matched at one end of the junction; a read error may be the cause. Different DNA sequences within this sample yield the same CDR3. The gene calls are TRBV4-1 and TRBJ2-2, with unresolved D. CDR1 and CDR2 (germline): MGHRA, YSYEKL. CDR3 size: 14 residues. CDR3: CASSQDPVTGELFF. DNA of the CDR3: TGCGCCAGTAGCCAAGATCCCGTGACCGGGGAGCTGTTTTTT.

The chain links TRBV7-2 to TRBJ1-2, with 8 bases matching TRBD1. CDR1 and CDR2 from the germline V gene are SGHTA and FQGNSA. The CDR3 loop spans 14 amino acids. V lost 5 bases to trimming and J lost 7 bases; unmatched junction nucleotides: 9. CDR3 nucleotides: TGTGCCAGCAGCGAGGGACAGGAGAGACGTGGCTACACCTTC. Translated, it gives CASSEGQERRGYTF.

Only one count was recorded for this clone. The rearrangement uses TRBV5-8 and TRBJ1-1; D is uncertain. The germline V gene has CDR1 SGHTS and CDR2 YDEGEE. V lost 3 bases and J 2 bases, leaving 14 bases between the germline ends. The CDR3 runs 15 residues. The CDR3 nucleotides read TGTGCCAGCAGCTCAGAGACAAAACCCAACACTGAAGCTTTCTTT. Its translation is CASSSETKPNTEAFF.

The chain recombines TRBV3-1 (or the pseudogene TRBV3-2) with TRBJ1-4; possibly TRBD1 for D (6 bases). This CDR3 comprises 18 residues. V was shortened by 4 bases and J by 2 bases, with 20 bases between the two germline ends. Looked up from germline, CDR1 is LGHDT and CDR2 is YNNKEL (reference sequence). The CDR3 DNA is TGTGCCAGCAGCCTCCGAACTCTTGGACAGCGGACTAATGAAAAACTGTTTTTT. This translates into CASSLRTLGQRTNEKLFF.

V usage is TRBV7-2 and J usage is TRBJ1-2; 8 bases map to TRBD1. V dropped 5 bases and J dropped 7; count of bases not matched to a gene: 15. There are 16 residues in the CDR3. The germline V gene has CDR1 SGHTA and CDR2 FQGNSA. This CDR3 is CASSPGGMAGGGGYTF. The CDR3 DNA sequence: TGTGCCAGCAGCCCAGGGGGTATGGCAGGGGGCGGTGGCTACACCTTC. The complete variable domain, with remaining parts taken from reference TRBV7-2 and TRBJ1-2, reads GAGVSQSPSNKVTEKGKDVELRCDPISGHTALYWYRQSLGQGLEFLIYFQGNSAPDKSGLPSDRFSAERTGGSVSTLTIQRTQQEDSAVYLCASSPGGMAGGGGYTFGSGTRLTVV.

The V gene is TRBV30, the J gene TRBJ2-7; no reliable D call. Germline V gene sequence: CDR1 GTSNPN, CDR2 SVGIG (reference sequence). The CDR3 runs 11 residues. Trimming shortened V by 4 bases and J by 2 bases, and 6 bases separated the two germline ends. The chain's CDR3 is CAWNIPYEQYF. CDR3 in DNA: TGTGCCTGGAATATTCCCTACGAGCAGTACTTC.

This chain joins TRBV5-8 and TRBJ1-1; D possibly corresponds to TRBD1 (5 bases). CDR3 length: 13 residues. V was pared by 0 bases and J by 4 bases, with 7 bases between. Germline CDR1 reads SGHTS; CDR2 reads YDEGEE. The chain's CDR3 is CASSLGGGTEAFF. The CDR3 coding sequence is TGTGCCAGCAGCTTGGGGGGGGGCACTGAAGCTTTCTTT.

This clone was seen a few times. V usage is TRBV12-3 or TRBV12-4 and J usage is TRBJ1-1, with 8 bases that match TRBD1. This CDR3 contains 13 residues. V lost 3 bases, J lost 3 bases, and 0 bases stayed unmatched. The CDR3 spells CASSLTGDTEAFF. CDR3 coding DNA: TGTGCCAGCAGTTTGACAGGGGACACTGAAGCTTTCTTT.

As DNA, the CDR3 is TGTGCCAGCAGCCAAGAGCGGCAGAGAGGAAACTATGGCTACACCTTC. Translation: CASSQERQRGNYGYTF. The chain is built from TRBV4-2 and TRBJ1-2; D is ambiguous. Germline CDR1 and CDR2: LGHNA and YNFKEQ. The CDR3 is 16 residues long. Trimming cost V 0 bases and J 2 bases, with 13 bases left between them.

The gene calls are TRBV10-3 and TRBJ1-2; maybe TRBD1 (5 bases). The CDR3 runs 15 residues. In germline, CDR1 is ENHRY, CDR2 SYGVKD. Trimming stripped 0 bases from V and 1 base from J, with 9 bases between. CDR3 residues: CAISESPGYNYGYTF. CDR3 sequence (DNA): TGTGCCATCAGTGAGTCTCCAGGGTATAACTATGGCTACACCTTC.

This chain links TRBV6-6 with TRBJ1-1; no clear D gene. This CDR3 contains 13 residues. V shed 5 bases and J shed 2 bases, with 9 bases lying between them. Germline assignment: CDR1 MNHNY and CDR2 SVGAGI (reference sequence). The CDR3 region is CASSQTGNTEAFF. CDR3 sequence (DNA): TGTGCCAGCAGTCAGACGGGAAACACTGAAGCTTTCTTT.

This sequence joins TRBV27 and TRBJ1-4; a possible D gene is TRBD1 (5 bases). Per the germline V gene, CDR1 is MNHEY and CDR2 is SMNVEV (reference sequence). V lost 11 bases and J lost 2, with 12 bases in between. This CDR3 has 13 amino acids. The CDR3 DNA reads TGTGCCTCCGGGTGGGGCACTAATGAAAAACTGTTTTTT. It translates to CASGWGTNEKLFF.

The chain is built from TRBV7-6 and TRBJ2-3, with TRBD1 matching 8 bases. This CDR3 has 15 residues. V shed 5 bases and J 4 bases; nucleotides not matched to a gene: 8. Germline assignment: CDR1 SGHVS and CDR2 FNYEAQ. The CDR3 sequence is CASSPKDRASDTQYF. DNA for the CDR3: TGTGCCAGCAGCCCCAAGGACAGGGCGTCAGATACGCAGTATTTT.